One and the same sample provided the 5 T cell receptor beta chains below, sequenced in a study of blood T cell repertoires in COVID-19. Only in-frame clones appear in the TCRdb table, and some are missing; sequencing was by immunoSEQ multiplex PCR. The sample has more than 55,000 clones, roughly four fifths seen once. Sequencing was performed on peripheral blood. The source of these receptors is a woman between 50 and 59 years old with active or convalescent COVID-19.

The genes are TRBV5-8 and TRBJ1-2; 10 bases match TRBD1. J was trimmed by 7 bases and V by 0 bases; bases with no gene match: 6. CDR1 and CDR2 (germline): SGHTS, YDEGEE. The CDR3 is 15 amino acids. CDR3 amino acids: CASSLAGTGAGGYTF. In DNA form, the CDR3 reads TGTGCCAGCAGCTTGGCCGGGACAGGGGCTGGTGGCTACACCTTC.

This clone appeared once. This chain joins TRBV5-1 and TRBJ2-3, with 7 bases that match TRBD1. Trimming took 5 bases from V and 5 from J; bases not matched to a gene: 11. The CDR3 consists of 15 residues. Germline CDR1 and CDR2: SGHRS and YFSETQ. This chain's CDR3 is CASRPRTGAEDTQYF. CDR3 bases: TGCGCCAGCAGGCCGCGGACAGGCGCGGAAGATACGCAGTATTTT.

The V call is TRBV2, the J call TRBJ2-7, with 7 bases matching TRBD2. Germline V gene lookup returns CDR1 SNHLY and CDR2 FYNNEI. The CDR3 totals 14 residues. V trimming: 1 base; J trimming: 2 bases; junction bases outside the gene matches: 2. The CDR3, as DNA: TGTGCCAGCAGTGAAGGGGGAGGGACCTACGAGCAGTACTTC. Amino acid sequence: CASSEGGGTYEQYF.

This clone was observed a handful of times. The chain uses TRBV7-6 and TRBJ2-5, with D possibly TRBD2 on 6 matching bases. The length of the CDR3 is 15 residues. Trimming removed 5 bases at V and 3 bases at J, with 16 bases between. Germline values: CDR1 SGHVS, CDR2 FNYEAQ. The CDR3 sequence: CASSRGLIDKETQYF. CDR3 sequence (DNA): TGTGCCAGCAGCCGCGGACTAATAGATAAAGAGACCCAGTACTTC.

CDR3 protein: CASRQGAHKNNEQFF. The CDR3 region has the DNA TGTGCCAGCAGGCAGGGGGCGCATAAGAACAATGAGCAGTTCTTC. The chain links TRBV27 to TRBJ2-1; 8 bases align to TRBD1. J was trimmed by 5 bases and V by 6 bases; bases with no gene match: 9. This CDR3 is 15 amino acids long. In germline, CDR1 is MNHEY, CDR2 SMNVEV (reference sequence).